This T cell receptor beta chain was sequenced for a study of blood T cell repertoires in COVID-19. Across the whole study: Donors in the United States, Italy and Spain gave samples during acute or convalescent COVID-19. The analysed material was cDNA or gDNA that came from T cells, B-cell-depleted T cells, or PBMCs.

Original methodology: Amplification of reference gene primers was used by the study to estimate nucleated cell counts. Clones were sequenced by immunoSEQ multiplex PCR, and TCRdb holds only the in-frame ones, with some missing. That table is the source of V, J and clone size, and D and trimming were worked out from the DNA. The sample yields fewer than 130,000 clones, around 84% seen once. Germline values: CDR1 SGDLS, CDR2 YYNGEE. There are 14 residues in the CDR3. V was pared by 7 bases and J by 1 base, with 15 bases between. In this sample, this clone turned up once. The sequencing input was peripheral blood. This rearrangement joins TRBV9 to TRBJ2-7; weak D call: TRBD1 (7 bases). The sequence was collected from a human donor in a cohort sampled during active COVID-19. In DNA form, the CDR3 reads TGTGCCAGCGCCCCGCGGGACAGTTCCTACGAGCAGTACTTC. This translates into CASAPRDSSYEQYF.